These 19 T cell receptor beta chains share one sample of origin, sequenced in a study of cytomegalovirus exposure and HLA in healthy donors. The PCR made use of 60 Vbeta and 13 Jbeta primers. The data were produced by immunoSEQ multiplex PCR, yet TCRdb's version contains in-frame clones alone and is incomplete. The sample shows around 100,000 clones, around 78% of them seen only once. The sample comprised PBMCs. The receptors come from a woman in her thirties or forties in good health and CMV-seropositive.

This chain links TRBV11-2 with TRBJ2-1, with D possibly being TRBD1 (5 bases). The V and J ends lost 1 base and 15 bases respectively, with 19 bases between them. Germline loops: CDR1 SGHAT, CDR2 FQNNGV. The CDR3 contains 14 residues. CDR3 DNA: TGTGCCAGCAGCTTAGTGGTTGGGGCCCTTAATCTGTTCTTC. It translates to CASSLVVGALNLFF.

Note on this clone: Other nucleotide sequences in the sample specify the same CDR3. V and J are TRBV11-2 and TRBJ2-7; 12 bases match TRBD2. CDR1 SGHAT and CDR2 FQNNGV come from the germline V gene. The ends lost 5 bases at V and 3 bases at J; junction bases unmatched: 2. The CDR3 spans 14 residues. The CDR3 here is CASSLAGGSYEQYF. CDR3 nucleotides: TGTGCCAGCAGCCTAGCGGGAGGGAGCTACGAGCAGTACTTC.

This chain joins TRBV4-3 and TRBJ1-5; D unclear. Germline V lookup: CDR1 LGHNA, CDR2 YSLEER. The CDR3 is 15 residues long. Trimming shortened V by 1 base and J by 2 bases, and 9 bases separated the two germline ends. CDR3 coding DNA: TGCGCCAGCAGCCAAGCAACAGTTGGCAATCAGCCCCAGCATTTT. Encoded protein: CASSQATVGNQPQHF.

The chain employs TRBV5-1 and TRBJ1-1; maybe TRBD1 (6 bases). The CDR3 spans 14 residues. Germline V gene sequence: CDR1 SGHRS, CDR2 YFSETQ. Trimming pared 1 base from V and 5 bases from J, leaving 12 bases between. The CDR3, as DNA: TGCGCCAGCAGCTTGTTTGGCAGGGGTACTGAAGCTTTCTTT. As protein: CASSLFGRGTEAFF.

As to this clone: Within the sample, other DNA sequences also encode this same CDR3. The V call is TRBV7-8, the J call TRBJ2-4; 7 bases match TRBD1. V dropped 2 bases and J dropped 7; count of bases not matched to a gene: 11. CDR1 is SGHVS, CDR2 FQNEAQ, per germline. The CDR3 runs to 16 residues. CDR3 nucleotides: TGTGCCAGCAGCTTACCAATACAGGGGTGGGCGAACATTCAGTACTTC. It is translated as CASSLPIQGWANIQYF.

The chain combines TRBV7-9 with TRBJ2-1; 8 bases agree with TRBD2. Germline lookup yields CDR1 SEHNR and CDR2 FQNEAQ (reference sequence). The junction had 7 bases not matched to a gene; V was cut back by 0 bases and J by 3 bases. The CDR3 length is 17 residues. CDR3 loop: CASSLAPSGSIYNEQFF. The CDR3 DNA is TGTGCCAGCAGCTTAGCGCCCAGCGGGAGTATCTACAATGAGCAGTTCTTC.

The chain uses TRBV9 and TRBJ2-1; possible D gene TRBD2, 5 bases. The germline V and J ends were trimmed by 2 bases and 0 bases, with 9 bases remaining between them. Per germline, CDR1 SGDLS and CDR2 YYNGEE. The CDR3 runs to 15 residues. The CDR3, as DNA: TGTGCCAGCAGCGTTGGAGGAGACTCCTACAATGAGCAGTTCTTC. Protein product: CASSVGGDSYNEQFF.

This clone turned up a few times. The V call is TRBV7-9, the J call TRBJ2-1; D is unclear. The V gene lost 1 base and the J gene lost 4 bases, with 8 bases spanning the gap. Germline V CDR1 and CDR2: SEHNR, FQNEAQ (reference sequence). The CDR3 contains 14 residues. For the CDR3, the DNA is TGTGCCAGCAGCTTAGTGGGCGATTACAATGAGCAGTTCTTC. Its protein is CASSLVGDYNEQFF.

CDR3 bases: TGTGCCAGCGGACTAGCGGGAGTGTCTGAGACCCAGTACTTC. This codes for CASGLAGVSETQYF. The genes are TRBV11-3 and TRBJ2-5; 13 bases line up with TRBD2. The CDR3 sequence is 14 residues long. Germline CDR1 SGHNT, CDR2 YENEEA. J gave up 5 bases and V 8 bases, and 5 bases lay outside the gene matches.

The sample holds a few counts of this clone. The genes are TRBV4-3 and TRBJ1-1, with TRBD1 identical over 9 bases. CDR3 length equals 15 residues. Germline-derived CDR1 and CDR2 are LGHNA and YSLEER. With V trimmed by 0 bases and J by 9 bases, 8 bases remained unmatched. In DNA, the CDR3 is TGCGCCAGCAGCCAAGAGGGGGACAGGGAGGGACAAGCTTTCTTT. It translates to CASSQEGDREGQAFF.

The V call is TRBV11-2, the J call TRBJ2-3, with D unresolved. Germline V gene sequence: CDR1 SGHAT, CDR2 FQNNGV. V lost 5 bases, J lost 2 bases, and 14 bases lay in between. This CDR3 region has 15 residues. The CDR3 region has the DNA TGTGCCAGCAGCCCTAGACGGTTATCCACAGATACGCAGTATTTT. It yields the protein CASSPRRLSTDTQYF.

The chain joins TRBV18 to TRBJ2-5, with a possible D match to TRBD1 (6 bases). This CDR3 comprises 15 residues. The V and J ends lost 0 bases and 1 base respectively, with 9 bases between them. The germline CDR1 and CDR2 sequences are KGHSH and LQKENI. The CDR3 region has the DNA TGTGCCAGCTCACCACCGGGGGCGCTCCAAGAGACCCAGTACTTC. This gives the protein CASSPPGALQETQYF.

The chain combines TRBV5-1 with TRBJ2-5; TRBD1 matches 12 bases. TRBJ2-7 matches the DNA end more closely, so the J call is doubtful. The CDR3 contains 17 residues. The germline CDR1 and CDR2 sequences are SGHRS and YFSETQ. The CDR3 is CASSLATGTGGFYEQYF. The CDR3 region has the DNA TGCGCCAGCAGCTTGGCCACCGGGACAGGGGGCTTCTACGAGCAGTACTTC.

This clone was seen more than once but under ten times. The chain is built from TRBV4-3 and TRBJ2-1; 9 nucleotides agree with TRBD1. The CDR3 is 15 residues long. The V segment lost 4 bases and the J segment 6 bases; nucleotides outside the gene matches: 7. Germline lookup yields CDR1 LGHNA and CDR2 YSLEER. The CDR3 protein is CASSPRDRVRNEQFF. The DNA for the CDR3 is TGCGCCAGCAGCCCCCGGGACAGGGTTCGCAATGAGCAGTTCTTC.

V is TRBV4-3 and J is TRBJ1-2, with a possible D match to TRBD1 (6 bases). Trimming removed 0 bases at V and 8 bases at J, with 13 bases between. This CDR3 contains 14 residues. Germline values: CDR1 LGHNA, CDR2 YSLEER. CDR3 nucleotide sequence: TGCGCCAGCAGCCAAGATGTCGGGGGGCAAGGCTACACCTTC. Translating it yields CASSQDVGGQGYTF.

V and J are TRBV5-4 and TRBJ2-3; a possible D gene is TRBD2 (7 bases). There are 12 residues in the CDR3. V was cut by 9 bases and J by 6 bases, with 14 bases left in between. Per the germline V gene, CDR1 is SGHNT and CDR2 is YYREEE (reference sequence). The CDR3 is CATGGGGDTQYF. CDR3 DNA: TGTGCCACTGGGGGAGGGGGGGATACGCAGTATTTT. The full variable domain, completed using reference TRBV5-4 and TRBJ2-3, is ETGVTQSPTHLIKTRGQQVTLRCSSQSGHNTVSWYQQALGQGPQFIFQYYREEENGRGNFPPRFSGLQFPNYSSELNVNALELDDSALYLCATGGGGDTQYFGPGTRLTVL.

This clone was seen once. The V gene is TRBV19, the J gene TRBJ1-2; D may be TRBD1 (5 bases). Trimming took 7 bases from V and 8 from J, leaving 20 bases between them. Per the germline V gene, CDR1 is LNHDA and CDR2 is SQIVND (reference sequence). CDR3 size: 14 residues. CDR3 residues: CASTLPQGVGGYTF. DNA of the CDR3: TGTGCCAGTACCCTACCGCAGGGTGTAGGAGGCTACACCTTC.

Points on this clone: This CDR3 is also generated by other DNA sequences in the sample. V gene TRBV28 combines with J gene TRBJ1-2; D unclear. Germline V gene data show CDR1 as MDHEN and CDR2 as SYDVKM. V shed 3 bases and J shed 3 bases, with 5 bases lying between them. This CDR3 is built from 12 residues. CDR3 nucleotide sequence: TGTGCCAGCAGTTTGACTGACTATGGCTACACCTTC. Its protein is CASSLTDYGYTF.

The V gene is TRBV19, the J gene TRBJ2-3, with D possibly TRBD2 on 6 matching bases. The CDR3 covers 15 residues. CDR1 is LNHDA and CDR2 is SQIVND in the germline V gene (reference sequence). The V end was cut by 6 bases, the J end by 2 bases, with 15 bases between. CDR3 nucleotide sequence: TGTGCCAGTAGATTGGAGGGCGGGACCACAGATACGCAGTATTTT. Translated, it gives CASRLEGGTTDTQYF. Drawing the rest from reference TRBV19 and TRBJ2-3, the complete variable domain is DGGITQSPKYLFRKEGQNVTLSCEQNLNHDAMYWYRQDPGQGLRLIYYSQIVNDFQKGDIAEGYSVSREKKESFPLTVTSAQKNPTAFYLCASRLEGGTTDTQYFGPGTRLTVL.